This TCR beta chain appears in the sequencing data of a study of blood T cell repertoires in COVID-19. In the original workflow: Estimation of nucleated cell counts relied on the amplification of reference gene primers. Sequencing used immunoSEQ multiplex PCR; TCRdb keeps in-frame clones, though not all of them. V and J calls and clone size come straight from that table; D and trimming were deduced from the DNA. The sample records tens of thousands of clones, roughly 87% being singletons. Sequenced input: peripheral blood. This TCR was sampled from a woman of 80 years or more with active or convalescent COVID-19.

CDR3 DNA: TGTGCCAGCTCACCACGGGGACAGGAGGGACAGCCCCAGCATTTT. Residues: CASSPRGQEGQPQHF. The chain employs TRBV18 and TRBJ1-5, with TRBD1 identical over 8 bases. With V trimmed by 1 base and J by 7 bases, 6 bases remained unmatched. Germline values: CDR1 KGHSH, CDR2 LQKENI. This CDR3 comprises 15 residues.